This passage covers 23 T cell receptor beta chains from one sample sequenced in a study of molecular identifiers for immune sequencing clone quantification. Each CDR3 protein gets one entry after TCRdb re-called the PCR reads with MiXCR. Among more than 85,000 distinct CDR3 sequences listed, 30% to 45% were seen once. The sequencing input was naive CD8+ T cells from blood, with Jurkat cell RNA spiked in. Described subset: FACS-sorted CD8+CD4-CCR7+CD45RA+ naive T cells. These receptors all stem from a human donor in good health. Some libraries in this study had Jurkat cell RNA spiked in.

This clonotype was seen a handful of times. V usage is TRBV11-2 and J usage is TRBJ2-5; D not resolved. This CDR3 is built from 13 residues. V was pared by 8 bases and J by 1 base, with 11 bases between. Germline values: CDR1 SGHAT, CDR2 FQNNGV. The CDR3 region has the DNA TGTGCCAGCGTCGGGCAGCCCCAAGAGACCCAGTACTTC. Protein product: CASVGQPQETQYF.

This clonotype appeared a few times. One junction end does not reproduce the germline sequence, and a read error may be involved. The J gene is TRBJ1-1, the V gene TRBV9; possible D gene TRBD1, 6 bases. The length of the CDR3 is 18 residues. Germline CDR1 reads SGDLS; CDR2 reads YYNGEE. This CDR3 is CASSPDGTTWQLDTAAFF. Here the CDR3 DNA reads TGTGCCAGCAGCCCAGACGGGACAACATGGCAGCTTGACACTGCAGCTTTCTTT.

The chain links TRBV9 to TRBJ2-5; D not certain. Per germline, CDR1 SGDLS and CDR2 YYNGEE. This CDR3 has 15 residues. V lost 0 bases and J lost 2, with 11 bases in between. CDR3 region: CASSVDGSLQETQYF. The CDR3 coding sequence is TGTGCCAGCAGCGTAGATGGTAGCCTTCAAGAGACCCAGTACTTC.

This chain links TRBV27 with TRBJ2-7; no clear D gene. CDR1 and CDR2 (germline): MNHEY, SMNVEV (reference sequence). The CDR3 runs 12 residues. Deletions cut 4 bases from V and 6 bases from J, with 10 bases between. In DNA form, the CDR3 reads TGTGCCAGCAGTTCCAGGTCGGGCGAGCAGTACTTC. Protein sequence: CASSSRSGEQYF.

This clonotype was found a few times. The V call is TRBV6-5, the J call TRBJ2-2; 9 bases map to TRBD1. The CDR3 has 15 residues. Germline V gene data show CDR1 as MNHEY and CDR2 as SVGAGI. Trimming at V came to 4 bases and at J to 4 bases, leaving 4 bases not matched to a gene. The CDR3 sequence: CASSSATGGTGELFF. The CDR3 nucleotides are TGTGCCAGCAGTTCCGCGACAGGGGGCACCGGGGAGCTGTTTTTT.

This clonotype was counted ten times or more. This rearrangement joins TRBV24-1 to TRBJ2-2, with TRBD1 as a possible D gene (6 bases). Trimming removed 11 bases from V and 6 bases from J, with 15 bases in between. The germline V gene has CDR1 KGHDR and CDR2 SFDVKD. The CDR3 loop spans 13 amino acids. The CDR3 DNA reads TGTGCCATAAGGGGGAGAGGCTCCGGGGAGCTGTTTTTT. Translation: CAIRGRGSGELFF.

As concerns this clonotype: A much larger clone sits a single nucleotide away, making a read error possible. V gene TRBV29-1 combines with J gene TRBJ1-4; D is possibly TRBD1 (5 bases). Germline V gene sequence: CDR1 SQVTM, CDR2 ANQGSEA. Trimming shortened V by 4 bases and J by 3 bases, and 12 bases separated the two germline ends. CDR3 length: 14 residues. This CDR3 reads CSVGDTQANEKLFF. The CDR3, as DNA: TGCAGCGTTGGTGATACACAGGCTAATGAAAAACTGTTTTTT.

The chain couples TRBV2 to TRBJ2-7, with 9 bases that match TRBD1. V gave up 7 bases and J gave up 6 bases; unmatched junction bases: 10. The CDR3 has 14 amino acids. Germline V CDR1 and CDR2: SNHLY, FYNNEI. For the CDR3, the DNA is TGTGCCAGCACCTTGGGACAGGGTTTTGGCGAGCAGTACTTC. This translates into CASTLGQGFGEQYF.

This clonotype has only one observation. Relative to the germline gene, one junction end is altered; a read error may explain this. The rearrangement joins TRBV20-1 to TRBJ2-7; no clear D. Per germline, CDR1 DFQATT and CDR2 SNEGSKA (reference sequence). This CDR3 contains 16 residues. The CDR3 spells CSASGDRGTFSYEQHF. The CDR3 DNA sequence: TGCAGTGCTAGTGGGGATCGCGGTACTTTCTCCTACGAGCAGCACTTC.

The rearrangement uses TRBV12-3 or TRBV12-4 and TRBJ1-1; D not resolved. Between the trimmed V and J ends, which lost 6 bases and 1 base, there was a span of 15 bases. This CDR3 is 15 amino acids long. The chain's CDR3 is CASSPGRSENTEAFF. CDR3 DNA: TGTGCCAGCAGCCCCGGCAGGTCCGAGAACACTGAAGCTTTCTTT.

Comment on this clonotype: Just one base apart from a much larger clone, this may be a read error. This chain joins TRBV29-1 and TRBJ2-7; the D gene is possibly TRBD2 (6 bases). Germline loops: CDR1 SQVTM, CDR2 ANQGSEA. This CDR3 has 14 amino acids. CDR3 coding DNA: TGCAACGTTGAGGTGGCGGGGATGATCTACGAGCAGTACTTC. Translated: CNVEVAGMIYEQYF.

This clonotype came up many times. The V call is TRBV19, the J call TRBJ2-2, with TRBD2 matching 10 bases. CDR1 is LNHDA, CDR2 SQIVND, per germline (reference sequence). The CDR3 runs 14 residues. After removal of 5 bases from V and 7 bases from J, the junction contained 4 bases not matched to a gene. Here the CDR3 reads CASSPGTSVGELFF. The CDR3 nucleotides are TGTGCCAGTAGTCCCGGGACTAGCGTCGGGGAGCTGTTTTTT. The complete variable domain, with remaining parts taken from reference TRBV19 and TRBJ2-2, reads DGGITQSPKYLFRKEGQNVTLSCEQNLNHDAMYWYRQDPGQGLRLIYYSQIVNDFQKGDIAEGYSVSREKKESFPLTVTSAQKNPTAFYLCASSPGTSVGELFFGEGSRLTVL.

Written as DNA, the CDR3 is TGTGCCAGCAGCAGTAGCGGGAGTGGTACAGATACGCAGTATTTT. Protein sequence: CASSSSGSGTDTQYF. The rearrangement uses TRBV7-3 and TRBJ2-3; 9 bases are a match to TRBD2. The CDR3 totals 15 residues. Germline CDR1 SGHTA, CDR2 FQGTGA. Unmatched junction bases numbered 6, after V lost 5 bases and J lost 3 bases.

The rearrangement links TRBV11-3 to TRBJ1-6; D gene ambiguous. The germline V and J ends were trimmed by 5 bases and 3 bases, with 11 bases remaining between them. CDR1 and CDR2 from the germline V gene are SGHNT and YENEEA. The CDR3 is 15 amino acids. CDR3 protein: CASSRPRIYNSPLHF. The CDR3 bases are TGTGCCAGCAGCCGTCCGCGAATCTATAATTCACCCCTCCACTTT.

This clonotype has just a few counts. V gene TRBV28 combines with J gene TRBJ2-1; either TRBD1 or TRBD2 may supply D (5 bases each). Germline loops: CDR1 MDHEN, CDR2 SYDVKM. V shed 3 bases and J shed 5 bases, with 11 bases lying between them. The CDR3 is 14 residues long. The DNA of the CDR3 is TGTGCCAGCAGTTTTTTTAGAGGGGACAATGAGCAGTTCTTC. Its protein product is CASSFFRGDNEQFF.

This chain uses TRBV12-3 or TRBV12-4 with TRBJ2-7; TRBD1 agrees at 9 bases. The trim removed 3 bases at V and 5 bases at J, leaving 11 bases unmatched. This CDR3 contains 16 residues. The CDR3 region has the DNA TGTGCCAGCAGTTTGAGACAGGGGGGTCTAGTCCACGAGCAGTACTTC. This encodes CASSLRQGGLVHEQYF.

The CDR3 sequence: CASTDRRGNQPQHF. The CDR3, as DNA: TGCGCCAGCACAGATCGGCGGGGCAATCAGCCCCAGCATTTT. V is TRBV10-2 and J is TRBJ1-5; D is unclear. The CDR3 length is 14 residues. The germline CDR1 and CDR2 sequences are WSHSY and SAAADI. V was cut by 7 bases and J by 2 bases, with 12 bases left in between.

V is TRBV24-1 and J is TRBJ1-5, with 7 bases aligning to TRBD1. V lost 4 bases to trimming and J lost 0 bases; unmatched junction nucleotides: 5. The germline CDR1 and CDR2 sequences are KGHDR and SFDVKD. CDR3 length equals 16 residues. The CDR3 nucleotides are TGTGCCACCAGTGACAGGGACAGATATAGCAATCAGCCCCAGCATTTT. The encoded protein is CATSDRDRYSNQPQHF.

This clonotype came up a few times. This chain connects TRBV4-3 to TRBJ2-1, with D hard to call. Germline CDR1 LGHNA, CDR2 YSLEER. The CDR3 has 13 amino acids. The V end lost 1 base, the J end lost 8 bases, and 9 bases lay between the germline ends. The CDR3 bases are TGCGCCAGCAGCCAAGTGTGGGGTGATGAGCAGTTCTTC. Its translation is CASSQVWGDEQFF.

This rearrangement joins TRBV20-1 to TRBJ2-3; no definite D call. Trimming cost V 5 bases and J 1 base, with 13 bases left between them. Per germline, CDR1 DFQATT and CDR2 SNEGSKA (reference sequence). The CDR3 covers 14 residues. The CDR3: CSAPWTVGTDTQYF. CDR3 coding DNA: TGCAGTGCTCCCTGGACGGTGGGCACAGATACGCAGTATTTT.

A remark on this clonotype: An end of the junction does not agree with germline; a read error may underlie this. The V and J genes are TRBV2 and TRBJ1-1; TRBD1 agrees at 8 bases. The length of the CDR3 is 13 residues. Germline CDR1 and CDR2: SNHLY and FYNNEI. Here the CDR3 reads CASSWTGNTDAFF. The DNA for the CDR3 is TGTGCCAGCAGTTGGACAGGGAACACTGACGCTTTCTTT. Supplemented by reference TRBV2 and TRBJ1-1, the full variable domain reads EPEVTQTPSHQVTQMGQEVILRCVPISNHLYFYWYRQILGQKVEFLVSFYNNEISEKSEIFDDQFSVERPDGSNFTLKIRSTKLEDSAMYFCASSWTGNTDAFFGQGTRLTVV.

Regarding this clonotype: Since no conserved phenylalanine or tryptophan closes the CDR3, a read error is the likely cause. This chain joins TRBV28 and TRBJ2-7; 7 bases map to TRBD1. CDR1 and CDR2 (germline): MDHEN, SYDVKM. Trimming at V came to 3 bases and at J to 3 bases, leaving 2 bases not matched to a gene. The CDR3 covers 13 residues. The CDR3 here is CASSFGDSYEQYY. CDR3 sequence (DNA): TGTGCCAGCAGTTTTGGGGACAGCTACGAGCAGTACTAC.

This clonotype showed up just once. This may be a read error: a much more frequent sequence differs by one nucleotide. V usage is TRBV28 and J usage is TRBJ2-5; weak D call: TRBD1 (6 bases). Germline CDR1 MDHEN, CDR2 SYDVKM. Between the trimmed V and J ends, which lost 10 bases and 7 bases, there was a span of 16 bases. The CDR3 spans 12 residues. CDR3 in DNA: TGTGCCACCCAGGGGTTACTGGCGACCCAGTACTTC. Amino acid sequence: CATQGLLATQYF.